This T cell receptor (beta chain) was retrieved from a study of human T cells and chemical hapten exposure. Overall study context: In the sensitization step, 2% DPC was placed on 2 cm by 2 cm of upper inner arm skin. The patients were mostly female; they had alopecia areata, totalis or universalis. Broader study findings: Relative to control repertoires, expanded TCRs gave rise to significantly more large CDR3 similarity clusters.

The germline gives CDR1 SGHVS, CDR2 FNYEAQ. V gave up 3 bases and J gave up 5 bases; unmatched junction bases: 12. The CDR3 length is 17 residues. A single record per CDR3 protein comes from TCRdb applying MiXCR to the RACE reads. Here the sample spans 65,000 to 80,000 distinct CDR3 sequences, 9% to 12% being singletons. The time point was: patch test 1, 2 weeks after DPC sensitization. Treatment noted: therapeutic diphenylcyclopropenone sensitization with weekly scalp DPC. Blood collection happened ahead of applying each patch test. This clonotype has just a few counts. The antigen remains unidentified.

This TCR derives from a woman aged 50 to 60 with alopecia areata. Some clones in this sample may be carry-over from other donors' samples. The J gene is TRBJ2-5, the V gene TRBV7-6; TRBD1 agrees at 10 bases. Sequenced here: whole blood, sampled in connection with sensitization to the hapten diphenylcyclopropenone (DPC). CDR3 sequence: CASSLNPDDRGLETQYF. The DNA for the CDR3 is TGTGCCAGCAGCTTGAACCCCGATGACAGGGGGCTGGAGACCCAGTACTTC.